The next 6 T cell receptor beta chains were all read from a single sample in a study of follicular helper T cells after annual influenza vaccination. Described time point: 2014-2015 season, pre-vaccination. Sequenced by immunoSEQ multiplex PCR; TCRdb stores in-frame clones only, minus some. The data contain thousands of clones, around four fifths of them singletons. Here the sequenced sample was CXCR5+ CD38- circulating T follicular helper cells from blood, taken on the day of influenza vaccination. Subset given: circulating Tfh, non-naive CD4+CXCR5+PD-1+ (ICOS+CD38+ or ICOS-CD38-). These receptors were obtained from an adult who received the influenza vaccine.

The CDR3 nucleotides read TGCGCCAGCAGCTTGGCGGGGACAGGGTCTAACGAGCAGTACTTC. As protein: CASSLAGTGSNEQYF. The chain carries TRBV5-1 and TRBJ2-7, with 9 bases lining up with TRBD1. Germline lookup yields CDR1 SGHRS and CDR2 YFSETQ. This CDR3 contains 15 residues. The V and J ends lost 0 bases and 5 bases, in that order; junction bases with no gene match: 6.

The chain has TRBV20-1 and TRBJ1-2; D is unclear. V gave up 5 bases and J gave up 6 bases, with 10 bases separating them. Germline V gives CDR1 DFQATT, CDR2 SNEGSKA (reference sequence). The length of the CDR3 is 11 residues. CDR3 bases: TGCAGTGCTTCGCTATCAGATGGCTACACCTTC. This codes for CSASLSDGYTF.

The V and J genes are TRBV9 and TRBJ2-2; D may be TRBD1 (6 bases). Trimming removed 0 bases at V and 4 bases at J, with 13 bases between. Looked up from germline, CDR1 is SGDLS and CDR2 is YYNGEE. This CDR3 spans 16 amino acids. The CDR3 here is CASSVEGQRPTGELFF. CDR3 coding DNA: TGTGCCAGCAGCGTAGAAGGACAGAGACCCACCGGGGAGCTGTTTTTT.

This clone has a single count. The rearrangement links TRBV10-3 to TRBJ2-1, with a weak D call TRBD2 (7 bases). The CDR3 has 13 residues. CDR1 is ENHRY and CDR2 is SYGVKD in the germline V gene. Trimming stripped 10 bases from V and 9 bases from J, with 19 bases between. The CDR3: CATIGGGNGEQFF. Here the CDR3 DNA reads TGTGCCACCATAGGGGGGGGCAACGGTGAGCAGTTCTTC.

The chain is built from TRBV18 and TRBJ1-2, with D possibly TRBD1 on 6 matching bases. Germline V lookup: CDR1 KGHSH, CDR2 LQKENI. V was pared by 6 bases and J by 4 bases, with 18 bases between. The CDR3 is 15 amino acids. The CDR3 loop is CASSLIRGGSYGYTF. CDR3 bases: TGTGCCAGCTCTCTTATCCGAGGGGGGTCCTATGGCTACACCTTC.

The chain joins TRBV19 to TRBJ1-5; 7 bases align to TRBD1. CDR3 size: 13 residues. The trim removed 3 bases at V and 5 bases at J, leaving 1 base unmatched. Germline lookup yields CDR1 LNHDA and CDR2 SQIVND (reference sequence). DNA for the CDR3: TGTGCCAGTAGTATCCAGGGGGATCAGCCCCAGCATTTT. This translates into CASSIQGDQPQHF. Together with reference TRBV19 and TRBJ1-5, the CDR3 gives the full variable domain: DGGITQSPKYLFRKEGQNVTLSCEQNLNHDAMYWYRQDPGQGLRLIYYSQIVNDFQKGDIAEGYSVSREKKESFPLTVTSAQKNPTAFYLCASSIQGDQPQHFGDGTRLSIL.